The 29 T cell receptor beta chains reported below all come from one sample, sequenced in a study of shared clonotypes between healthy human individuals (TCRdb year 2020). CD8 naive samples were obtained by positive selection for CCR7 among CD45RO-negative cells, yielding a CD45RA+CCR7+ population from which TemRA cells were excluded. Library creation used the immunoSEQ multiplex PCR assay. TCRdb limited this immuneACCESS table to in-frame rearrangements with V and J called. A share of clones is missing; checked studies link under half to unresolved V genes, and the rest is unexplained. The sample contains more than 600,000 clones, about 90% of them found a single time. The top ten hold more than 20% of the sample. Sample: naive CD8+ T cells sorted from blood. This sample's cell subset or site label indicates: CD45RA+CCR7+. All receptors come from a man aged 30 to 45 in good health.

The chain uses TRBV9 and TRBJ2-7, with 10 bases lining up with TRBD2. This CDR3 contains 19 residues. With V trimmed by 0 bases and J by 0 bases, 12 bases remained unmatched. Germline loops: CDR1 SGDLS, CDR2 YYNGEE. CDR3 protein: CASSVVSAVLAGPSYEQYF. The CDR3 DNA reads TGTGCCAGCAGCGTAGTCTCGGCCGTACTAGCGGGACCCTCCTACGAGCAGTACTTC. Full variable domain (rest looked up from reference TRBV9 and TRBJ2-7): DSGVTQTPKHLITATGQRVTLRCSPRSGDLSVYWYQQSLDQGLQFLIQYYNGEERAKGNILERFSAQQFPDLHSELNLSSLELGDSALYFCASSVVSAVLAGPSYEQYFGPGTRLTVT.

This chain joins TRBV5-8 and TRBJ1-1; D remains unclear. CDR3 length equals 12 residues. Germline V gene sequence: CDR1 SGHTS, CDR2 YDEGEE. V lost 4 bases, J lost 5 bases, and 9 bases lay in between. CDR3 protein: CASSRTGTEAFF. In DNA form, the CDR3 reads TGTGCCAGCAGCCGTACTGGGACTGAAGCTTTCTTT.

This chain connects TRBV7-9 to TRBJ2-1; the D is unclear. This CDR3 has 15 amino acids. Germline CDR1 SEHNR, CDR2 FQNEAQ (reference sequence). Trimming removed 4 bases at V and 0 bases at J, with 10 bases between. The CDR3 nucleotides are TGTGCCAGCAGCTACGAAGTCGACTCCTACAATGAGCAGTTCTTC. As protein: CASSYEVDSYNEQFF.

The rearrangement uses TRBV28 and TRBJ1-2; 9 bases fit TRBD1. This CDR3 contains 12 residues. Germline CDR1 MDHEN, CDR2 SYDVKM. The ends lost 5 bases at V and 8 bases at J; junction bases unmatched: 3. CDR3 loop: CASSVDRGGYTF. The DNA for the CDR3 is TGTGCCAGCAGTGTGGACAGGGGCGGCTACACCTTC.

The chain couples TRBV19 to TRBJ2-7; D is ambiguous. The CDR3 sequence is 11 residues long. Trimming pared 3 bases from V and 6 bases from J, leaving 6 bases between. The germline V gene encodes CDR1 LNHDA and CDR2 SQIVND (reference sequence). CDR3 region: CASSIHREQYF. The CDR3 bases are TGTGCCAGTAGTATCCATCGCGAGCAGTACTTC.

The chain has TRBV16 and TRBJ2-7; perhaps TRBD1 as D (5 bases). The V gene's germline CDR1 is KGHSY and CDR2 FQNENV. The CDR3 extends over 13 amino acids. Trimming pared 3 bases from V and 4 bases from J, leaving 10 bases between. DNA for the CDR3: TGTGCCAGCAGCCAGAGGACAAATTACGAGCAGTACTTC. As protein: CASSQRTNYEQYF.

The rearrangement joins TRBV11-2 to TRBJ2-2, with D uncertain. The CDR3 totals 13 residues. CDR1 SGHAT and CDR2 FQNNGV come from the germline V gene. Trimming pared 0 bases from V and 5 bases from J, leaving 4 bases between. The DNA for the CDR3 is TGTGCCAGCAGCTTAGATGGGACCGGGGAGCTGTTTTTT. Its translation: CASSLDGTGELFF.

V and J are TRBV7-9 and TRBJ1-4; D unclear. The CDR3 is 12 residues long. With 1 base removed from V and 12 bases from J, the gap between germline ends came to 9 bases. Germline CDR1 reads SEHNR; CDR2 reads FQNEAQ (reference sequence). The CDR3 nucleotides are TGTGCCAGCAGCTTAGTGAAGAATCAACTGTTTTTT. Translated, it gives CASSLVKNQLFF.

CDR3 bases: TGCGCCAGCAGCTTGGAGTTGCTGGGCTACGAGCAGTACTTC. As protein: CASSLELLGYEQYF. The V and J genes are TRBV5-1 and TRBJ2-7, with no clear D. Trimming left V 0 bases short and J 3 bases short, with 10 bases between. Germline-derived CDR1 and CDR2 are SGHRS and YFSETQ. The CDR3 runs to 14 residues.

V and J are TRBV10-3 and TRBJ1-1; D may be TRBD1 (5 bases). CDR1 ENHRY and CDR2 SYGVKD come from the germline V gene. With 0 bases removed from V and 1 base from J, the gap between germline ends came to 24 bases. The CDR3 contains 20 residues. CDR3: CAISESEVGRASESNTEAFF. The CDR3, as DNA: TGTGCCATCAGTGAGTCAGAGGTGGGGCGAGCCTCCGAGTCGAACACTGAAGCTTTCTTT.

For the CDR3, the DNA is TGTGCCAGCAGCCCGGGACTAGCGGGAGATGTCTCCTACGAGCAGTACTTC. This codes for CASSPGLAGDVSYEQYF. The chain has TRBV5-6 and TRBJ2-7, with 14 bases aligning to TRBD2. The CDR3 has 17 amino acids. Germline V CDR1 and CDR2: SGHDT, YYEEEE. With 4 bases clipped from V and 0 bases from J, the junction kept 6 bases outside the gene matches.

Comments on this clone: The same CDR3 is also encoded by other DNA sequences in this sample. The genes are TRBV7-8 and TRBJ2-7; the D gene is possibly TRBD2 (5 bases). The CDR3 length is 14 residues. Deletions cut 0 bases from V and 0 bases from J, with 6 bases between. CDR1 is SGHVS and CDR2 is FQNEAQ in the germline V gene. The CDR3 loop is CASSLAGLSYEQYF. The CDR3 DNA reads as TGTGCCAGCAGCTTAGCCGGACTCTCCTACGAGCAGTACTTC.

This clone was seen only once. CDR3 loop: CASSLSLDGRYEQYF. In DNA form, the CDR3 reads TGTGCCAGCAGTTTATCTCTGGACGGTCGCTACGAGCAGTACTTC. V gene TRBV27 combines with J gene TRBJ2-7; D uncertain. V dropped 0 bases and J dropped 3 bases, with 12 bases sitting between them. The germline V gene has CDR1 MNHEY and CDR2 SMNVEV (reference sequence). The CDR3 runs 15 residues.

The genes are TRBV27 and TRBJ2-1; weak D call: TRBD2 (6 bases). Trimming pared 5 bases from V and 0 bases from J, leaving 11 bases between. CDR3 length equals 15 residues. The germline V gene encodes CDR1 MNHEY and CDR2 SMNVEV (reference sequence). The CDR3 DNA reads as TGTGCCAGCAGTAGGGGACTCAGCTCCTACAATGAGCAGTTCTTC. This codes for CASSRGLSSYNEQFF.

The chain couples TRBV7-8 to TRBJ2-5, with D possibly TRBD1 on 6 matching bases. Germline V lookup: CDR1 SGHVS, CDR2 FQNEAQ. Trimming shortened V by 5 bases and J by 5 bases, and 21 bases separated the two germline ends. The CDR3 has 16 amino acids. Here the CDR3 reads CASSPLSTGLGETQYF. The CDR3 DNA reads as TGTGCCAGCAGCCCCTTGTCGACAGGCCTCGGCGAGACCCAGTACTTC.

This chain connects TRBV4-1 to TRBJ1-3; a weak D match, TRBD1 (5 bases). Germline-derived CDR1 and CDR2 are MGHRA and YSYEKL. Trimming left V 4 bases short and J 4 bases short, with 23 bases between. CDR3 length: 18 amino acids. Here the CDR3 DNA reads TGCGCCAGCAGCCTAGCACCGGGACCTTCGCTCGCGGGAAACACCATATATTTT. Protein product: CASSLAPGPSLAGNTIYF.

V gene TRBV28 combines with J gene TRBJ2-5; the D is unclear. The J call may be incorrect, as the DNA end agrees better with TRBJ2-7. This CDR3 is 13 amino acids long. Germline loops: CDR1 MDHEN, CDR2 SYDVKM. This chain's CDR3 is CASSFNEDYEQYF. DNA of the CDR3: TGTGCCAGCAGTTTTAACGAGGACTACGAGCAGTACTTC.

Points on this clone: Other DNA sequences in the sample encode the same CDR3. This sequence joins TRBV6-5 and TRBJ2-7; D might be TRBD2 (6 bases). The CDR3 runs 12 residues. Trimming left V 2 bases short and J 5 bases short, with 7 bases between. CDR1 and CDR2 from the germline V gene are MNHEY and SVGAGI. The CDR3 DNA is TGTGCCAGCAGTTACGGAGGGAACGAGCAGTACTTC. Amino acid sequence: CASSYGGNEQYF.

V is TRBV11-2 and J is TRBJ2-1, with no clear D. The ends were cut back, 4 bases at V and 5 bases at J, with 12 bases in the middle. The CDR3 is 14 residues long. Germline V gene sequence: CDR1 SGHAT, CDR2 FQNNGV. CDR3 residues: CASSSYGQDNEQFF. CDR3 DNA: TGTGCCAGCAGCTCTTACGGCCAGGACAATGAGCAGTTCTTC.

This clone was counted ten times or more. J is TRBJ2-5 and V is TRBV4-1, with D possibly being TRBD1 (7 bases). This CDR3 contains 16 residues. Germline V gene data show CDR1 as MGHRA and CDR2 as YSYEKL. Trimming stripped 1 base from V and 5 bases from J, with 17 bases between. CDR3 loop: CASSQVSGGRGETQYF. As DNA, the CDR3 is TGCGCCAGCAGCCAAGTTTCCGGGGGCAGGGGGGAGACCCAGTACTTC.

V is TRBV29-1 and J is TRBJ2-7; D is ambiguous. Trimming stripped 8 bases from V and 6 bases from J, with 26 bases between. Germline-derived CDR1 and CDR2 are SQVTM and ANQGSEA. This CDR3 has 15 amino acids. The CDR3 reads CSRSNTKTPVREQYF. CDR3 coding DNA: TGCAGCCGTTCCAATACCAAAACCCCCGTCCGCGAGCAGTACTTC.

The genes are TRBV11-2 and TRBJ2-7, with a tentative D call TRBD2 (6 bases). The V end was cut by 1 base, the J end by 0 bases, with 13 bases between. Per the germline V gene, CDR1 is SGHAT and CDR2 is FQNNGV. This CDR3 has 16 amino acids. CDR3 protein: CASSLGAGRGSYEQYF. CDR3 sequence (DNA): TGTGCCAGCAGCTTAGGCGCAGGGCGGGGCTCCTACGAGCAGTACTTC. The full variable domain, its missing parts supplied by reference TRBV11-2 and TRBJ2-7, is EAGVAQSPRYKIIEKRQSVAFWCNPISGHATLYWYQQILGQGPKLLIQFQNNGVVDDSQLPKDRFSAERLKGVDSTLKIQPAKLEDSAVYLCASSLGAGRGSYEQYFGPGTRLTVT.

This clone was seen a single time. V usage is TRBV27 and J usage is TRBJ2-1; no definite D call. CDR1 is MNHEY and CDR2 is SMNVEV in the germline V gene (reference sequence). The CDR3 length is 11 residues. With 7 bases removed from V and 3 bases from J, the gap between germline ends came to 4 bases. In DNA, the CDR3 is TGTGCCAGCAAGGGCTACAATGAGCAGTTCTTC. Translation gives CASKGYNEQFF.

The V gene is TRBV5-4, the J gene TRBJ2-6; D gene ambiguous. The CDR3 covers 14 residues. With 5 bases removed from V and 1 base from J, the gap between germline ends came to 7 bases. Looked up from germline, CDR1 is SGHNT and CDR2 is YYREEE (reference sequence). CDR3 coding DNA: TGTGCCAGCAGGCTTGGGTCTGGGGCCAACGTCCTGACTTTC. Protein: CASRLGSGANVLTF.

The chain combines TRBV14 with TRBJ2-7; D remains unclear. The CDR3 loop spans 12 amino acids. V was shortened by 3 bases and J by 3 bases, with 6 bases between the two germline ends. Germline CDR1 reads SGHDN; CDR2 reads FVKESK. The DNA of the CDR3 is TGTGCCAGCAGCCAGCGGTTCTACGAGCAGTACTTC. Translating gives CASSQRFYEQYF.

The chain is built from TRBV5-5 and TRBJ1-3; D is uncertain. CDR3 length equals 15 residues. Trimming took 1 base from V and 0 from J, leaving 8 bases between them. Germline V gene data show CDR1 as SGHKS and CDR2 as YYEKEE (reference sequence). CDR3 sequence reads: CASSLRRNSGNTIYF. In DNA, the CDR3 is TGTGCCAGCAGCTTGAGGAGGAACTCTGGAAACACCATATATTTT. The whole variable domain, filled in from reference TRBV5-5 and TRBJ1-3, reads DAGVTQSPTHLIKTRGQQVTLRCSPISGHKSVSWYQQVLGQGPQFIFQYYEKEERGRGNFPDRFSARQFPNYSSELNVNALLLGDSALYLCASSLRRNSGNTIYFGEGSWLTVV.

The chain combines TRBV27 with TRBJ2-1, with D possibly matching TRBD1 (5 bases). In germline, CDR1 is MNHEY, CDR2 SMNVEV (reference sequence). The CDR3 is made up of 11 amino acids. The V end was cut by 5 bases, the J end by 9 bases, with 8 bases between. The CDR3 DNA reads as TGTGCCAGCAGTCATCAGGGTGAGCAGTTCTTC. Translation: CASSHQGEQFF.

The CDR3 is CASCLRGHSTDTQYF. The CDR3 DNA is TGTGCCAGCTGCCTTCGGGGACATAGCACAGATACGCAGTATTTT. The chain links TRBV9 to TRBJ2-3; D possibly corresponds to TRBD1 (6 bases). The CDR3 length is 15 residues. V was shortened by 7 bases and J by 0 bases, with 15 bases between the two germline ends. Per the germline V gene, CDR1 is SGDLS and CDR2 is YYNGEE.

This chain joins TRBV5-4 and TRBJ2-2; D tentatively fits TRBD1 or TRBD2 (5 bases each). V gave up 4 bases and J gave up 3 bases, with 22 bases separating them. The V gene's germline CDR1 is SGHNT and CDR2 YYREEE (reference sequence). This CDR3 region has 18 residues. The DNA of the CDR3 is TGTGCCAGCAGCCCGGGGACCTTTACTAGGCCGGACACCGGGGAGCTGTTTTTT. Protein product: CASSPGTFTRPDTGELFF.